One sample yielded the 27 T cell receptor beta chains listed below, sequenced in a study of spatial heterogeneity in lung cancer. The time point was: sample taken at primary tumor resection. Whole RNA obtained from tumor, nontumor lung or frozen PBMC underwent sequencing without sorting. TCRdb analysed the 5' RACE reads with MiXCR anew, one entry per CDR3 protein. Of about 85,000 distinct CDR3 sequences in the sample, under 25% were seen once. The starting material was PBMCs, obtained at surgery. All receptors derive from a male donor with early-stage non-small cell lung cancer.

The rearrangement links TRBV3-1 to TRBJ2-5, with D unresolved. The CDR3 extends over 13 amino acids. Trimming removed 4 bases at V and 1 base at J, with 7 bases between. Germline V gene sequence: CDR1 LGHDT, CDR2 YNNKEL (reference sequence). This chain's CDR3 is CASSRGIQETQYF. The CDR3 nucleotides read TGTGCCAGCAGCCGAGGAATCCAAGAGACCCAGTACTTC.

There are a few counts of this clonotype. This sequence joins TRBV6-1 and TRBJ1-2; weak D call: TRBD1 (6 bases). V lost 3 bases and J 4 bases, leaving 12 bases between the germline ends. The CDR3 extends over 14 amino acids. Germline CDR1 MNHNS, CDR2 SASEGT. The CDR3 region is CASSEGGIAYGYTF. The CDR3 coding sequence is TGTGCCAGCAGTGAGGGGGGCATTGCCTATGGCTACACCTTC.

This clonotype was counted only a few times. This chain links TRBV4-2 with TRBJ2-2; 8 bases align to TRBD2. Germline lookup yields CDR1 LGHNA and CDR2 YNFKEQ. This CDR3 is 15 amino acids long. V dropped 4 bases and J dropped 3; count of bases not matched to a gene: 4. CDR3 residues: CASSPRGGDTGELFF. CDR3 nucleotides: TGTGCCAGCAGCCCCCGGGGGGGCGACACCGGGGAGCTGTTTTTT.

The chain uses TRBV24-1 and TRBJ2-3; D perhaps matches TRBD1 (5 bases). With 4 bases removed from V and 0 bases from J, the gap between germline ends came to 13 bases. This CDR3 spans 16 amino acids. The V gene's germline CDR1 is KGHDR and CDR2 SFDVKD. CDR3 in amino acids: CATSDATGTSTDTQYF. DNA of the CDR3: TGTGCCACCAGTGACGCAACAGGTACTAGCACAGATACGCAGTATTTT.

V is TRBV6-1 and J is TRBJ2-3, with unresolved D. This CDR3 has 13 residues. V was shortened by 8 bases and J by 6 bases, with 15 bases between the two germline ends. Germline-derived CDR1 and CDR2 are MNHNS and SASEGT. CDR3 residues: CASLRRISDTQYF. For the CDR3, the DNA is TGTGCCAGCCTCCGTCGAATATCGGATACGCAGTATTTT.

There are many counts of this clonotype. The chain has TRBV5-1 and TRBJ2-7; D is tentatively TRBD1 or TRBD2 (5 bases each). The CDR3 is 14 residues long. Germline V lookup: CDR1 SGHRS, CDR2 YFSETQ. V lost 4 bases, J lost 0 bases, and 11 bases lay in between. CDR3 loop: CASSPGTYSYEQYF. The CDR3, as DNA: TGCGCCAGCAGCCCGGGGACGTACTCCTACGAGCAGTACTTC. Full variable domain (rest looked up from reference TRBV5-1 and TRBJ2-7): KAGVTQTPRYLIKTRGQQVTLSCSPISGHRSVSWYQQTPGQGLQFLFEYFSETQRNKGNFPGRFSGRQFSNSRSEMNVSTLELGDSALYLCASSPGTYSYEQYFGPGTRLTVT.

A few counts support this clonotype. This chain links TRBV7-6 with TRBJ1-3, with D perhaps TRBD1 (6 bases). Per germline, CDR1 SGHVS and CDR2 FNYEAQ. This CDR3 is built from 16 residues. The ends were cut back, 5 bases at V and 1 base at J, with 15 bases in the middle. CDR3 loop: CASSELRDTSGNTIYF. CDR3 in DNA: TGTGCCAGCAGCGAACTAAGGGACACTTCTGGAAACACCATATATTTT.

The CDR3 loop reads CASSRTYQETQYF. DNA for the CDR3: TGTGCCAGCTCACGAACGTACCAAGAGACCCAGTACTTC. The V and J genes are TRBV18 and TRBJ2-5, with D uncertain. This CDR3 contains 13 residues. Trimming cost V 4 bases and J 0 bases, with 6 bases left between them. CDR1 and CDR2 (germline): KGHSH, LQKENI.

This clonotype was recorded a few times. The rearrangement joins TRBV7-2 to TRBJ2-7, with no clear D. The CDR3 contains 15 residues. Trimming took off 0 bases at V and 0 bases at J, with 9 bases between the two ends. Per germline, CDR1 SGHTA and CDR2 FQGNSA. The CDR3 region has the DNA TGTGCCAGCAGCTTAGCGGGAATTAGCTCCTACGAGCAGTACTTC. Translated, it gives CASSLAGISSYEQYF.

V and J are TRBV20-1 and TRBJ2-3, with 7 bases identical to TRBD1. V lost 3 bases to trimming and J lost 3 bases; unmatched junction nucleotides: 6. From germline, CDR1 is DFQATT and CDR2 SNEGSKA (reference sequence). CDR3 size: 14 residues. The CDR3 DNA is TGCAGTGCTAGCCCGGACAGGTTAACAGATACGCAGTATTTT. This encodes CSASPDRLTDTQYF.

The chain joins TRBV6-2 or TRBV6-3 to TRBJ2-7; D is perhaps TRBD1 or TRBD2 (5 bases each). CDR3 length: 14 amino acids. Looked up from germline, CDR1 is MNHEY and CDR2 is SVGEGT. V gave up 8 bases and J gave up 7 bases, with 21 bases separating them. The CDR3 protein is CASGDRTPTGEQYF. The CDR3 region has the DNA TGTGCCAGCGGGGACCGGACTCCGACGGGGGAGCAGTACTTC.

Only a few counts were recorded for this clonotype. The J gene is TRBJ2-5, the V gene TRBV12-3 or TRBV12-4; possible D gene TRBD1, 6 bases. This CDR3 contains 17 residues. The V and J ends lost 3 bases and 4 bases respectively, with 21 bases between them. In nucleotides, the CDR3 is TGTGCCAGCAGTTTCAAGACAGGATCCCCTTTATCAGAGACCCAGTACTTC. Protein product: CASSFKTGSPLSETQYF.

The rearrangement uses TRBV7-2 and TRBJ2-1; D might be TRBD2 (6 bases). CDR1 and CDR2 (germline): SGHTA, FQGNSA. CDR3 length: 16 residues. V shed 0 bases and J shed 4 bases, with 13 bases lying between them. The CDR3 reads CASSLAQAGPYNEQFF. In DNA, the CDR3 is TGTGCCAGCAGCTTAGCGCAAGCGGGCCCATACAATGAGCAGTTCTTC.

In this sample, this clonotype turned up a few times. The chain links TRBV12-3 or TRBV12-4 to TRBJ2-4, with D maybe TRBD2 (5 bases). CDR3 length: 13 amino acids. Trimming removed 0 bases from V and 6 bases from J, with 6 bases in between. CDR3 sequence reads: CASSLAGANIQYF. For the CDR3, the DNA is TGTGCCAGCAGTTTAGCGGGAGCAAACATTCAGTACTTC.

This clonotype was seen a few times. The chain links TRBV3-1 to TRBJ1-4; D is possibly TRBD1 (5 bases). This CDR3 has 15 amino acids. Germline CDR1 and CDR2: LGHDT and YNNKEL (reference sequence). Trimming stripped 2 bases from V and 3 bases from J, with 10 bases between. CDR3 DNA: TGTGCCAGCAGCCAAAGGGGAGCAGCTAATGAAAAACTGTTTTTT. Its translation: CASSQRGAANEKLFF.

This clonotype was picked up many times. The rearrangement links TRBV11-3 to TRBJ2-2, with D perhaps assigned TRBD1 or TRBD2 (5 bases each). The CDR3 has 14 residues. Germline V gene data show CDR1 as SGHNT and CDR2 as YENEEA. Trimming cost V 0 bases and J 4 bases, with 6 bases left between them. In nucleotides, the CDR3 is TGTGCCAGCAGCTTAGATGGGGGCACCGGGGAGCTGTTTTTT. It codes for CASSLDGGTGELFF.

This clonotype appeared a few times. V and J are TRBV29-1 and TRBJ2-7; possibly TRBD2 for D (5 bases). Trimming took 7 bases from V and 3 from J, leaving 13 bases between them. Germline loops: CDR1 SQVTM, CDR2 ANQGSEA. CDR3 size: 12 residues. CDR3 nucleotide sequence: TGCAGCGGGATGTCGGGAAGCTACGAGCAGTACTTC. Translation: CSGMSGSYEQYF.

The CDR3: CASTGGNYGYTF. CDR3 in DNA: TGTGCCAGCACAGGGGGTAACTATGGCTACACCTTC. The rearrangement links TRBV5-4 to TRBJ1-2; 7 bases are a match to TRBD1. V lost 6 bases and J lost 1; bases outside the gene matches: 0. The CDR3 has 12 amino acids. Per germline, CDR1 SGHNT and CDR2 YYREEE (reference sequence).

This clonotype is a singleton in its sample. The genes are TRBV5-4 and TRBJ2-2, with 9 bases lining up with TRBD1. J gave up 3 bases and V 3 bases, and 6 bases lay outside the gene matches. Germline CDR1 is SGHNT and CDR2 is YYREEE (reference sequence). The CDR3 consists of 16 residues. The CDR3 spells CASSWGQGRDTGELFF. The CDR3 nucleotides read TGTGCCAGCAGCTGGGGACAGGGACGGGACACCGGGGAGCTGTTTTTT. The full variable domain, in which reference TRBV5-4 and TRBJ2-2 provide the parts outside the CDR3, is ETGVTQSPTHLIKTRGQQVTLRCSSQSGHNTVSWYQQALGQGPQFIFQYYREEENGRGNFPPRFSGLQFPNYSSELNVNALELDDSALYLCASSWGQGRDTGELFFGEGSRLTVL.

This chain connects TRBV18 to TRBJ2-7, with a weak D call TRBD2 (5 bases). The CDR3 runs 15 residues. The germline gives CDR1 KGHSH, CDR2 LQKENI. V lost 6 bases and J 2 bases, leaving 17 bases between the germline ends. CDR3 DNA sequence: TGTGCCAGCTCGCCCGGGAACCTAGTGGCCTACGAGCAGTACTTC. Translated, it gives CASSPGNLVAYEQYF. The full variable domain, in which reference TRBV18 and TRBJ2-7 provide the parts outside the CDR3, is NAGVMQNPRHLVRRRGQEARLRCSPMKGHSHVYWYRQLPEEGLKFMVYLQKENIIDESGMPKERFSAEFPKEGPSILRIQQVVRGDSAAYFCASSPGNLVAYEQYFGPGTRLTVT.

This sequence joins TRBV4-2 and TRBJ1-2; no reliable D call. Trimming removed 0 bases at V and 8 bases at J, with 16 bases between. The CDR3 extends over 15 amino acids. The germline V gene has CDR1 LGHNA and CDR2 YNFKEQ. The CDR3 sequence: CASSQDGEVHGGYTF. The CDR3 DNA sequence: TGTGCCAGCAGCCAAGATGGTGAGGTACACGGAGGCTACACCTTC.

This clonotype was recorded a few times. The chain links TRBV27 to TRBJ1-2; 9 bases agree with TRBD1. The CDR3 sequence is 15 residues long. The J segment lost 4 bases and the V segment lost 6 bases, leaving 9 bases of the junction unmatched. CDR1 is MNHEY and CDR2 is SMNVEV in the germline V gene (reference sequence). CDR3 bases: TGTGCCAGCAGACCCCGGACAGGGGACGCCTATGGCTACACCTTC. Amino acids: CASRPRTGDAYGYTF.

This clonotype was recorded a few times. The V and J genes are TRBV7-8 and TRBJ1-6; D possibly corresponds to TRBD1 (6 bases). The CDR3 totals 14 residues. CDR1 SGHVS and CDR2 FQNEAQ come from the germline V gene. Trimming removed 5 bases from V and 7 bases from J, with 12 bases in between. CDR3 region: CASSPHRDNSPLHF. CDR3 coding DNA: TGTGCCAGCAGCCCCCACAGGGACAATTCACCCCTCCACTTT.

This clonotype has only a few counts. This rearrangement joins TRBV7-2 to TRBJ2-1; the D is unclear. V lost 4 bases, J lost 6 bases, and 13 bases lay in between. Germline assignment: CDR1 SGHTA and CDR2 FQGNSA. The CDR3 length is 14 residues. CDR3 coding DNA: TGTGCCAGCAGCTGGGGTCTGAAGGGCAATGAGCAGTTCTTC. It encodes CASSWGLKGNEQFF.

The V and J genes are TRBV6-2 or TRBV6-3 and TRBJ2-1; a weak D match, TRBD2 (5 bases). This CDR3 spans 15 amino acids. Trimming removed 2 bases at V and 4 bases at J, with 12 bases between. Germline values: CDR1 MNHEY, CDR2 SVGEGT. This chain's CDR3 is CASSYGGLSYNEQFF. CDR3 in DNA: TGTGCCAGCAGTTACGGAGGCCTTAGTTACAATGAGCAGTTCTTC.

In this sample, this clonotype turned up a few times. The V call is TRBV12-3 or TRBV12-4, the J call TRBJ2-1; D unclear. V was cut by 11 bases and J by 5 bases, with 16 bases left in between. The CDR3 totals 13 residues. CDR3 sequence (DNA): TGTGCCGTCGGTCGACTGGCAAACAATGAGCAGTTCTTC. This translates into CAVGRLANNEQFF.

The chain employs TRBV6-2 or TRBV6-3 and TRBJ2-3; 9 bases fit TRBD2. Per the germline V gene, CDR1 is MNHEY and CDR2 is SVGEGT. The CDR3 spans 16 residues. The J segment lost 2 bases and the V segment lost 2 bases, leaving 5 bases of the junction unmatched. The DNA of the CDR3 is TGTGCCAGCAGTTACGGGGTAGCGGGGGACACAGATACGCAGTATTTT. Translating it yields CASSYGVAGDTDTQYF.